The clone carrying this T cell receptor beta chain has a count of ten or more. This entry is derived from a study of kidney transplant recipient with SARS-CoV-2 infection. TCRdb called the reads again in MiXCR, with one record for every CDR3 protein. The table has 200,000 to 300,000 distinct CDR3 sequences, more than 25% seen once. The CDR3 is made up of 15 amino acids. Per germline, CDR1 SGHTA and CDR2 FQGTGA. V was clipped by 5 bases and J by 3 bases, with 15 bases between them. The chain recombines TRBV7-3 with TRBJ2-3; D gene unclear. The receptor was derived from a male patient in his thirties who had COVID-19 and was a kidney transplant recipient. Some T cells may be transferred from the graft donor. This specimen was a blood sample, taken at baseline and on day 111 from a kidney transplant recipient. The CDR3 is CASSEDPVGTDTQYF. As DNA, the CDR3 is TGTGCCAGCAGCGAAGATCCGGTTGGGACAGATACGCAGTATTTT.